This T cell receptor beta chain was recovered during a study of technical replicates of blood from a handful of donors. Sequencing was performed with immunoSEQ multiplex PCR; in TCRdb, only in-frame clones are kept and a portion is missing. Among about 86,000 clones listed, 96% were seen once. The sequenced material came from T cells isolated from PBMCs. The source is a human donor in good health.

This CDR3 reads CASSQGGVNTEAFF. DNA for the CDR3: TGTGCCAGCAGCCAGGGGGGGGTGAACACTGAAGCTTTCTTT. The V and J genes are TRBV4-2 and TRBJ1-1, with TRBD1 as a possible D gene (5 bases). The CDR3 is 14 residues long. Per the germline V gene, CDR1 is LGHNA and CDR2 is YNFKEQ. With 3 bases removed from V and 0 bases from J, the gap between germline ends came to 8 bases.